The subject of this entry is one T cell receptor beta chain. The CDR3 length is 15 residues. Germline-derived CDR1 and CDR2 are SGHNT and YYREEE (reference sequence). V lost 5 bases to trimming and J lost 7 bases, with 18 bases between them. This sample is part of a study of blood T cell repertoires in COVID-19. Study in general: Samples of COVID-19 (acute and convalescent) were obtained from the United States, Italy and Spain. PBMCs, B-cell-depleted T cells, or T cells were the source of the cDNA or gDNA that made up the material.

Under the authors' procedure: Researchers report that nucleated cell counts were estimated from reference gene primer amplification. Clones were sequenced by immunoSEQ multiplex PCR, and TCRdb holds only the in-frame ones, with some missing. V and J calls and clone size are those listed in that table; D and trimming were worked out from the DNA. The sample has around 280,000 clones; roughly 86% are singletons. Sequenced material: peripheral blood. This clonotype originated in a young woman who had recovered from COVID-19. The chain is built from TRBV5-4 and TRBJ2-2, with D perhaps TRBD2 (6 bases). The CDR3 loop is CASSLNRGFGGELFF. CDR3 nucleotides: TGTGCCAGCAGTTTGAACCGGGGGTTTGGCGGGGAGCTGTTTTTT.